This TCR beta chain was sequenced in a study of blood T cell repertoires in COVID-19. Assay used: immunoSEQ multiplex PCR; TCRdb lists only in-frame clones, some missing. Of about 160,000 clones listed, approximately 80% were seen once; the top ten hold around 6%. Trimming cost V 4 bases and J 3 bases, with 12 bases left between them. This CDR3 is 15 amino acids long. CDR1 and CDR2 (germline): SGHVS, FQNEAQ. The sequenced material came from PBMCs or T cells enriched from blood (not recorded which). The chain uses TRBV7-8 and TRBJ1-4; D might be TRBD1 (6 bases). The receptor's source is a man aged 35-49 years who had recovered from COVID-19. CDR3 residues: CASSSGDGPNEKLFF. The CDR3, as DNA: TGTGCCAGCAGCTCAGGGGACGGTCCTAATGAAAAACTGTTTTTT.